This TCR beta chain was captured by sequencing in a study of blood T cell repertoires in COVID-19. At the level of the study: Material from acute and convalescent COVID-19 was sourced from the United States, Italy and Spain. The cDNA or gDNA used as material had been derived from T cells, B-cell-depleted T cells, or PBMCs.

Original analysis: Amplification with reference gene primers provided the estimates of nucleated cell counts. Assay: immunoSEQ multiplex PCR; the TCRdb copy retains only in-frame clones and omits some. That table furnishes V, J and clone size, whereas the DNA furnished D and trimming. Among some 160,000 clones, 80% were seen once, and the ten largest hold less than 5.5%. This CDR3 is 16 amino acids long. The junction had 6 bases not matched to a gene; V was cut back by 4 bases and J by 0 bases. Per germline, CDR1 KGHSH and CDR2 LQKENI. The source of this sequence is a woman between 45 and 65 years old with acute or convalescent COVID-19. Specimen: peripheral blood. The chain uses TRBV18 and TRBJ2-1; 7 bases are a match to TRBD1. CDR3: CASSLADRVSYNEQFF. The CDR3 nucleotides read TGTGCCAGCTCACTTGCTGACAGGGTCTCCTACAATGAGCAGTTCTTC.